The 23 T cell receptor beta chains below all came from one sample that was sequenced in a study of shared clonotypes between healthy human individuals. Some clones are missing from TCRdb's copy, which holds only in-frame ones; the method was immunoSEQ multiplex PCR. This table holds 450,000 to 500,000 clones, more than 75% found once. Sequencing was carried out using PBMCs. The receptors were gathered from a woman between 40 and 50 years old in good health. Some clones in this sample may be carry-over from other donors' samples.

This chain links TRBV5-1 with TRBJ2-1; 11 bases map to TRBD2. This CDR3 contains 15 residues. After removal of 1 base from V and 5 bases from J, the junction contained 2 bases not matched to a gene. Germline V gene lookup returns CDR1 SGHRS and CDR2 YFSETQ. In DNA, the CDR3 is TGCGCCAGCAGCTTGATACTAGCGGGAGACAATGAGCAGTTCTTC. Its translation is CASSLILAGDNEQFF.

The chain is built from TRBV2 and TRBJ2-5; no reliable D call. V lost 3 bases and J lost 1, with 15 bases in between. The CDR3 runs to 16 residues. The germline gives CDR1 SNHLY, CDR2 FYNNEI. The CDR3 bases are TGTGCCAGCAGTGAGAGGTGGGCCAGACTCCAAGAGACCCAGTACTTC. Protein product: CASSERWARLQETQYF.

The chain is built from TRBV5-5 and TRBJ2-5; unclear D gene. Trimming took 1 base from V and 6 from J, leaving 10 bases between them. Germline V gene lookup returns CDR1 SGHKS and CDR2 YYEKEE (reference sequence). CDR3 length equals 13 residues. CDR3 loop: CASSLLDQKTQYF. Here the CDR3 DNA reads TGTGCCAGCAGCTTGTTGGATCAAAAGACCCAGTACTTC.

In its sample, this clone was seen once. The chain carries TRBV19 and TRBJ2-1, with D possibly TRBD2 on 6 matching bases. V shed 1 base and J shed 4 bases, with 17 bases lying between them. The CDR3 consists of 17 residues. Germline CDR1 LNHDA, CDR2 SQIVND (reference sequence). CDR3 DNA sequence: TGTGCCAGTAGTATAGGGGACCACCTCGGGGGATACAATGAGCAGTTCTTC. Amino acids: CASSIGDHLGGYNEQFF.

The gene calls are TRBV7-3 and TRBJ2-1; 10 bases match TRBD2. The J segment lost 10 bases and the V segment lost 5 bases, leaving 2 bases of the junction unmatched. The CDR3 consists of 12 residues. In germline, CDR1 is SGHTA, CDR2 FQGTGA. The CDR3 here is CASSPSGGEQFF. The CDR3 DNA reads TGTGCCAGCAGCCCTAGCGGGGGAGAGCAGTTCTTC.

The chain has TRBV2 and TRBJ1-1; D is unclear. CDR3 size: 13 residues. V lost 4 bases, J lost 1 base, and 7 bases lay in between. Germline V gives CDR1 SNHLY, CDR2 FYNNEI. CDR3 DNA sequence: TGTGCCAGCAGTGGGCAGGAGAACACTGAAGCTTTCTTT. Amino acid sequence: CASSGQENTEAFF.

This clone is a singleton in its sample. V gene TRBV27 combines with J gene TRBJ2-3, with TRBD2 as a possible D gene (6 bases). This CDR3 region has 13 residues. V was pared by 5 bases and J by 6 bases, with 12 bases between. Looked up from germline, CDR1 is MNHEY and CDR2 is SMNVEV (reference sequence). The CDR3 protein is CASSQRRGDTQYF. The CDR3, as DNA: TGTGCCAGCAGTCAAAGACGGGGGGATACGCAGTATTTT.

The gene calls are TRBV5-1 and TRBJ2-3; TRBD1 aligns across 11 bases. The germline gives CDR1 SGHRS, CDR2 YFSETQ. The CDR3 totals 15 residues. The J segment lost 4 bases and the V segment lost 1 base, leaving 2 bases of the junction unmatched. CDR3 protein: CASSLRTGGADTQYF. For the CDR3, the DNA is TGCGCCAGCAGCTTGCGGACAGGGGGCGCAGATACGCAGTATTTT.

The chain has TRBV28 and TRBJ2-5; D is unclear. This CDR3 contains 14 residues. Germline-derived CDR1 and CDR2 are MDHEN and SYDVKM. V was trimmed by 3 bases and J by 2 bases, leaving 10 bases between them. In DNA form, the CDR3 reads TGTGCCAGCAGTTTTTTGGGCTATCAAGAGACCCAGTACTTC. As protein: CASSFLGYQETQYF.

The chain employs TRBV30 and TRBJ1-2; a possible D gene is TRBD1 (6 bases). The CDR3 runs 13 residues. Germline V gene data show CDR1 as GTSNPN and CDR2 as SVGIG (reference sequence). Trimming removed 5 bases from V and 3 bases from J, with 13 bases in between. CDR3: CAWLGAVDYGYTF. The CDR3 nucleotides are TGTGCCTGGTTGGGGGCGGTCGACTATGGCTACACCTTC.

For this clone: Sequence at one end of the junction differs from germline and may be a read error. This CDR3 is also generated by other DNA sequences in the sample. V and J are TRBV27 and TRBJ1-1; 7 bases are a match to TRBD1. This CDR3 is 15 amino acids long. CDR1 is MNHEY, CDR2 SMNVEV, per germline (reference sequence). The CDR3 loop is CASSLSTGPNTEAFF. DNA for the CDR3: TGTGCCAGCAGTTTATCGACAGGGCCGAACACTGAAGCCTTCTTT.

V and J are TRBV5-1 and TRBJ2-1, with no clear D. The CDR3 sequence is 15 residues long. Between the trimmed V and J ends, which lost 3 bases and 0 bases, there was a span of 10 bases. From germline, CDR1 is SGHRS and CDR2 YFSETQ. CDR3 residues: CASSSVTGSYNEQFF. The CDR3 bases are TGCGCCAGCAGCTCTGTCACGGGCTCCTACAATGAGCAGTTCTTC. Using reference TRBV5-1 and TRBJ2-1 for the parts outside the CDR3, the full variable domain is KAGVTQTPRYLIKTRGQQVTLSCSPISGHRSVSWYQQTPGQGLQFLFEYFSETQRNKGNFPGRFSGRQFSNSRSEMNVSTLELGDSALYLCASSSVTGSYNEQFFGPGTRLTVL.

The rearrangement uses TRBV27 and TRBJ2-7, with 9 bases that match TRBD2. V shed 3 bases, J shed 6 bases, and the junction held 12 bases outside the gene matches. CDR1 is MNHEY, CDR2 SMNVEV, per germline (reference sequence). The CDR3 consists of 16 residues. DNA for the CDR3: TGTGCCAGCAGTTTGGGGGGGGCTAGCGGGGTTTTCGAGCAGTACTTC. It translates to CASSLGGASGVFEQYF.

The CDR3 DNA reads as TGTGCCAGCAGCCCCCTAGCGGGAGTTGGTGAGCAGTTCTTC. Translated, it gives CASSPLAGVGEQFF. The chain has TRBV14 and TRBJ2-1; 10 bases agree with TRBD2. The V gene's germline CDR1 is SGHDN and CDR2 FVKESK. V lost 4 bases to trimming and J lost 9 bases; unmatched junction nucleotides: 6. The CDR3 extends over 14 amino acids. The full variable domain, its missing parts supplied by reference TRBV14 and TRBJ2-1, is EAGVTQFPSHSVIEKGQTVTLRCDPISGHDNLYWYRRVMGKEIKFLLHFVKESKQDESGMPNNRFLAERTGGTYSTLKVQPAELEDSGVYFCASSPLAGVGEQFFGPGTRLTVL.

This clone has just a few counts. This rearrangement joins TRBV10-3 to TRBJ1-6; 8 bases match TRBD1. In germline, CDR1 is ENHRY, CDR2 SYGVKD. The CDR3 is 15 residues long. The V segment lost 4 bases and the J segment 8 bases; nucleotides outside the gene matches: 7. The CDR3 DNA follows: TGTGCCATCAGTGTTCAGGGGGCGGGAGATTCACCCCTCCACTTT. Its translation is CAISVQGAGDSPLHF.

V is TRBV13 and J is TRBJ2-2; 8 positions match TRBD2. J lost 0 bases, V lost 0 bases, and 0 bases had no gene match. CDR1 PRHDT and CDR2 FYEKMQ come from the germline V gene (reference sequence). CDR3 length: 16 amino acids. The CDR3 sequence is CASSLGGGANTGELFF. CDR3 coding DNA: TGTGCCAGCAGCTTAGGCGGGGGGGCGAACACCGGGGAGCTGTTTTTT.

Remarks on this clone: A single base is all that separates this from a far larger clone, so a read error is likely. This chain connects TRBV5-4 to TRBJ1-1; D possibly corresponds to TRBD1 (5 bases). In germline, CDR1 is SGHNT, CDR2 YYREEE (reference sequence). V was clipped by 0 bases and J by 3 bases, with 15 bases between them. The CDR3 loop spans 16 amino acids. The CDR3: CASSLGTRVEDTEAFF. As DNA, the CDR3 is TGTGCCAGCAGCTTGGGGACAAGGGTTGAGGACACTGAAGCTTTCTTT.

The V call is TRBV4-2, the J call TRBJ1-2; D gene unclear. The CDR3 runs to 15 residues. Trimming cost V 1 base and J 3 bases, with 12 bases left between them. The V gene's germline CDR1 is LGHNA and CDR2 YNFKEQ. CDR3 nucleotide sequence: TGTGCCAGCAGCCAAGCGTCAGCGACCGACTATGGCTACACCTTC. It yields the protein CASSQASATDYGYTF.

This clone occurred a few times. The chain combines TRBV7-6 with TRBJ2-7; possibly TRBD2 for D (5 bases). Trimming removed 5 bases from V and 0 bases from J, with 14 bases in between. The CDR3 is 15 residues long. CDR1 and CDR2 from the germline V gene are SGHVS and FNYEAQ. CDR3 nucleotides: TGTGCCAGCAGCCCCTTCCCGGGAAGCTCCTACGAGCAGTACTTC. The encoded protein is CASSPFPGSSYEQYF.

This rearrangement joins TRBV5-4 to TRBJ2-2; 14 nucleotides align to TRBD2. Germline assignment: CDR1 SGHNT and CDR2 YYREEE (reference sequence). The V and J ends lost 4 bases and 3 bases, in that order; junction bases with no gene match: 2. The CDR3 extends over 16 amino acids. CDR3 region: CASSQGLAGDTGELFF. CDR3 coding DNA: TGTGCCAGCAGCCAGGGACTAGCGGGAGACACCGGGGAGCTGTTTTTT.

In nucleotides, the CDR3 is TGTGCCAGCAGCTTGGAAGCAGGGGGCGGCTCAGATACGCAGTATTTT. Translation gives CASSLEAGGGSDTQYF. This rearrangement joins TRBV13 to TRBJ2-3, with 8 positions matching TRBD1. CDR3 size: 16 residues. CDR1 and CDR2 from the germline V gene are PRHDT and FYEKMQ (reference sequence). V was clipped by 3 bases and J by 4 bases; unmatched bases: 9. Complete variable domain (other parts from reference TRBV13 and TRBJ2-3): AAGVIQSPRHLIKEKRETATLKCYPIPRHDTVYWYQQGPGQDPQFLISFYEKMQSDKGSIPDRFSAQQFSDYHSELNMSSLELGDSALYFCASSLEAGGGSDTQYFGPGTRLTVL.

The chain carries TRBV4-2 and TRBJ2-5; 10 nucleotides align to TRBD2. After removal of 1 base from V and 4 bases from J, the junction contained 0 bases not matched to a gene. Germline V gene lookup returns CDR1 LGHNA and CDR2 YNFKEQ. The CDR3 loop spans 14 amino acids. The CDR3 region is CASSQASGRETQYF. The DNA of the CDR3 is TGTGCCAGCAGCCAAGCTAGCGGGAGAGAGACCCAGTACTTC.

The chain couples TRBV7-3 to TRBJ2-1; D possibly corresponds to TRBD2 (6 bases). The CDR3 sequence is 14 residues long. The germline V gene encodes CDR1 SGHTA and CDR2 FQGTGA. V lost 4 bases to trimming and J lost 5 bases, with 12 bases between them. CDR3 region: CASSSKRANNEQFF. CDR3 bases: TGTGCCAGCAGCTCGAAGCGGGCTAACAATGAGCAGTTCTTC.